This T cell receptor beta chain emerged from a study of long-term antiretroviral therapy in people with HIV (dated by TCRdb to 2022 to 2024). Regarding the complete study: Collection of the earliest samples took place about a decade ahead of the 2015 WHO recommendation for immediate ART, at a time when ART was typically delayed until CD4 counts fell. Whether ART initiation and durable HIV suppression were associated with changes in peripheral blood TRB repertoire composition and diversity was tested in a retrospective serial study. A total of about 200 cryopreserved PBMC samples were contributed to the cohort by 30 adults with confirmed HIV infection, with samples collected serially over a mean of around 6 years (range 1-12). About 35% of the 30 participants with HIV were female. No cross-contamination during QIAcube processing was shown when test extractions of a monoclonal T-cell line were performed alongside some 33 polyclonal samples. Paper-wide results and their limitations: Inferences about post-ART repertoire changes were limited because no data were available on ART adherence, viral resistance or therapy changes. Expanded TRB clones identified before ART initiation dominated the repertoire across all time points, though the dominance fluctuated and decreased in many PLHIV after ART. The samples span the years 2004 to 2017, and the ART regimens used may be less effective than current regimens. Since PBMC availability was limited, sequencing covered only the TCR beta chain, with no alpha chain pairing. ART initiation was associated with a significant increase in TRB diversity, but diversity stayed significantly below transplant donor controls even after long-term ART. CDR3 length ranges in HIV repertoires were narrower than in controls, and network structure suggested an antigen-experienced repertoire with only a slight naive shift after ART. Because pre-ART samples had limited cell numbers, unsorted PBMC were profiled rather than sorted CD4+ and CD8+ T cells.

With regard to this clone: It has no known antigen specificity. Qualities for individual bases were not recorded, and no much larger clone is one base off.

Participants were included only if at least one PBMC sample before ART initiation and at least two post-ART samples were available. Every participant with HIV received treatment in the United States of America. Cryopreserved samples of about 0.9-11 million PBMC were thawed and washed before DNA extraction. At the time of the earliest PBMC sample for each participant with HIV, ages ranged from roughly 23 to 60 years. Per participant, PBMC samples came from 1-4 timepoints prior to ART initiation and 2-8 timepoints following ART initiation, for a median of 7 samples. Serial HIV viral load, CD4+ T-cell count, ART history and demographic data were obtained for every participant. Using a Qiagen kit on a QIAcube, genomic DNA was extracted from unsorted PBMC, with samples processed in batches of 12. The immunoSEQ hsTCRB v3.0 assay was used at survey level resolution for TRB variable region sequencing. The targeted TRB sequencing depth was roughly 35,000-50,000 T-cell genomes per sample. TRB libraries were pooled and sequenced on an Illumina MiSeq using a v3 150-cycle kit. From the authors' description of their analysis: Analysis of repertoires was carried out in R inside a reproducible Nextflow workflow spanning QC, data transformation and analysis. LymphoSeq2, an R package for exploring AIRR-Seq data, was used to implement custom analyses. After excluding several samples that yielded fewer than 5000 total TRB sequences, 150 to 200 HIV repertoires remained for analysis. Among the approximately 190 retained HIV repertoires, some 57 were collected before ART initiation and over 120 were collected after ART initiation. Repertoires were downsampled to 5000 TRB nucleotide sequences, with summary statistics averaged over 100 downsampling iterations. Only TRB sequences with CDR3 regions of at least seven amino acids were retained for analysis. Diversity was assessed using a clonality score derived from Shannon entropy and using the Gini coefficient. In the repertoire networks, any two of the top 5000 CDR3 amino acid sequences were connected whenever the two sequences differed by an edit distance of one. Antigen specificity groups and MHC restriction were predicted for TRB CDR3 amino acid sequences with GLIPH2. CDR3 amino acid sequences were matched against VDJdb and McPAS-TCR to flag known CMV, EBV, HIV or tissue antigen associations. Pre-ART, post-ART and control groups were compared with Wilcoxon signed-rank tests and Holm-Bonferroni correction. TCRdb carries this immuneACCESS record with in-frame sequences only. Its versions omit some clonotypes, under half of them owing to an unresolved V gene in the studies checked, with the rest unexplained. That table is the source of V, J and clone size, and D and trimming were worked out from the DNA. For this sample there are around 28,000 clones; around 83% appear just once. The biggest ten clones account for approximately 4.8% of the sample.

This receptor was obtained from a woman in her 30s with HIV. The material was unsorted PBMCs, obtained 0.8 years after starting antiretroviral therapy.

Here is the DNA: TGTGCCAGCAGCTCCGAGGACGGTGGACTGTTTTTT. It is translated as CASSSEDGGLFF. The chain is assembled from TRBV7-9 and TRBJ2-2; the D gene assignment is ambiguous. As encoded in the germline V gene (reference sequence), CDR1 is SEHNR while CDR2 is FQNEAQ. From the cysteine through the phenylalanine, the CDR3 covers 12 amino acids. The only DNA kept is the CDR3, 36 bases in frame from the first base. V loses 4 bases of germline sequence and J loses 14 bases, and the interval between the two ends is 14 bases.